This T cell receptor (beta chain) was profiled in a study of blood T cell repertoires in COVID-19 (dated by TCRdb to 2018 to 2021). As for the study more broadly: Samples covering the acute and convalescent phases of COVID-19 were provided by collaborators in the United States, Italy and Spain. Samples came from the ongoing ImmuneRACE study (first 160 participants) plus 1,254 subjects from 6 global collaborators. The dataset comprised deeply sampled blood TCRbeta repertoires from subjects exposed to, actively infected with, or recovered from COVID-19. HLA class I and class II types, where available, came from metadata supplied by the sample provider rather than from assay-based typing. The sample metadata nearly always contained a de-identified subject ID, COVID-19 status, age in years and sex. The prospective study material was composed of cDNA or gDNA derived from T cells, B-cell-depleted T cells, or PBMCs. The repertoires were made available in a free public database intended to serve as a resource for research on the immune response to SARS-CoV-2.

Notes on this clone: Its target antigen remains unknown. The record has no base qualities; no much larger clone is one base away.

The immunoSEQ Assay, a bias-controlled multiplex PCR, was used to amplify TCRbeta CDR3 regions from genomic DNA. Per the source publication's procedure: The number of nucleated cells in each sample was estimated by amplification of reference gene primers within the assay. To quantify the absolute abundance of each unique TCRbeta CDR3 rearrangement, sequence reads were collapsed and filtered. For each sample, productive Simpson clonality was calculated as the square root of Simpson's diversity index across productive rearrangements. The table comes from immuneACCESS by way of TCRdb, which keeps in-frame sequences with V and J called. Part of the clones is missing from these tables; in studies checked, under half for an unresolved V gene and the rest for unknown reasons. The V and J calls and the clone size are those of that table, but D and trimming were determined from the DNA. The sample table holds roughly 340,000 clones, of which more than 75% were seen once. The ten largest account for approximately 3.5% of the sample.

From its cysteine to its phenylalanine, the CDR3 spans 19 amino acids. Solely the CDR3 DNA is kept, with 57 bases framed from the first base. V trim: 0 bases; J trim: 4 bases; unmatched bases: 16. Based on the germline V gene, the CDR1 and CDR2 sequences are SGHNT and YENEEA. Overall results and qualifications from the work: The quantity of clinical and demographic metadata differed by source and by participant and was supplied without curation.

Another Seattle source contributed samples from volunteer blood donors who had recovered from COVID-19. The collaborating institutions used their own protocols to collect whole blood in K2EDTA tubes. For TCRbeta analysis, collaborators shipped samples in one of three forms: frozen whole blood, isolated PBMCs, or DNA extracted from either of those sample types. The sequenced sample was peripheral blood. The TCR was taken from a woman between 18 and 29 years old who had recovered from COVID-19. Rearrangement joined TRBV11-3 to TRBJ2-5; 8 nucleotides in the junction match TRBD2. Here the CDR3 is given as CASSLEGQVSGTGRETQYF. The sequence in DNA is TGTGCCAGCAGCTTAGAGGGCCAGGTTAGCGGGACGGGACGAGAGACCCAGTACTTC.